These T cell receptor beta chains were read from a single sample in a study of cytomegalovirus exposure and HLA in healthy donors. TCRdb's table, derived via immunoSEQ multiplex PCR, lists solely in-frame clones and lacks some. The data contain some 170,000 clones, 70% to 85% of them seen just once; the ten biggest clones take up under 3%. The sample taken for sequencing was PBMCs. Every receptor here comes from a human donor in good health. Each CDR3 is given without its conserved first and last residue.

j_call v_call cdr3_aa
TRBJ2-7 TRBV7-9 ASSLGLSSPYEQY
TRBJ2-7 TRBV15 ATSRDRGRRGEQY
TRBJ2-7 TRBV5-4 ASSSTGLAWEQY
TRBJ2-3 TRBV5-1 ASSPGQGGDTQY
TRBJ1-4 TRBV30 AWSKLRGGASEKLF
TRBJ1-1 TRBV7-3 ASSLIGTPNLNTEAF
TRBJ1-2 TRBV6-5 ASNPVGTRSGYT
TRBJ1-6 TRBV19 ATTGYNSPLH
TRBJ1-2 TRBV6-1 ASIPTGTYGYT
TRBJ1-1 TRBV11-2 ASSLSGGEAF
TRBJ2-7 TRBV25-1 ASSDQGGSSYEQY
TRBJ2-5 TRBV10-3 AIRFGGAGDQETQY
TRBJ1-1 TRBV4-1 ASSQGEGRRRG
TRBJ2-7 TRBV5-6 ASSLAGVNGEQY
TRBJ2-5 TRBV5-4 ASSTPRDSAETQY
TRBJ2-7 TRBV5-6 ASSLGPDEQY
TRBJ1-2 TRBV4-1 ASSQAEGAAYGYT
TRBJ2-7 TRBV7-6 ASSLAGTVYEQY
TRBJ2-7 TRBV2 ASSERDRGFEQY
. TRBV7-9 ASSPPFAYEQY
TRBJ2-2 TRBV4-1 ASSQTTVTGELF
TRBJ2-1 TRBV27 ASSLTSGKQF
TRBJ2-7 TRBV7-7 ASSPGTGGGEQY
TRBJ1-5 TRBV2 ASSGGGVQPQH
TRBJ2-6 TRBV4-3 ASSPWGQGESSGANVLT
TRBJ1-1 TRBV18 ASSPDRGTEAF
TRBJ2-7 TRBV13 ASSYPGLANYEQY